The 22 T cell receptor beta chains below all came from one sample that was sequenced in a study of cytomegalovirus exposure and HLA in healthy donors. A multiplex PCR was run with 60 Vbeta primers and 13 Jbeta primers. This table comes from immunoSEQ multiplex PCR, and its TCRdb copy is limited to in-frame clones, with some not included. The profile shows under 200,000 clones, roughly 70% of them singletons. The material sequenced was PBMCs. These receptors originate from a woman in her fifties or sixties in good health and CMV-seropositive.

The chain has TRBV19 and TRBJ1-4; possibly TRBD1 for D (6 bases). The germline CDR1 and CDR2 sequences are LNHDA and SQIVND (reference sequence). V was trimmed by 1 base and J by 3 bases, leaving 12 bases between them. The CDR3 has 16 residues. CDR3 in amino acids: CASSIGPSGANEKLFF. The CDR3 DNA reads TGTGCCAGTAGTATAGGGCCGTCAGGGGCTAATGAAAAACTGTTTTTT.

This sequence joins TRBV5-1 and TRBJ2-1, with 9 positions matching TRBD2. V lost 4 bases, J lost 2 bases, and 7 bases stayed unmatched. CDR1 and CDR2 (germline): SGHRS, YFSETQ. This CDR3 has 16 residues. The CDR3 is CASSTLAGEAYNEQFF. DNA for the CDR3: TGCGCCAGCAGCACCTTAGCGGGGGAGGCCTACAATGAGCAGTTCTTC.

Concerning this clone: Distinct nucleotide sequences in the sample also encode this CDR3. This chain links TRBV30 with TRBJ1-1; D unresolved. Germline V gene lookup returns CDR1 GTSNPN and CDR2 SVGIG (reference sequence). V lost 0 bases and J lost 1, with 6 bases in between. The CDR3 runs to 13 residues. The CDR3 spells CAWSVSRNTEAFF. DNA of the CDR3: TGTGCCTGGAGTGTATCTAGGAACACTGAAGCTTTCTTT.

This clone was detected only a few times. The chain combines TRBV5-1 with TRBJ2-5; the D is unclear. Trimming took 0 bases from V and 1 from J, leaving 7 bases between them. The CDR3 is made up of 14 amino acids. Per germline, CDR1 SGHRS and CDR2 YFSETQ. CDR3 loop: CASSLAQPQETQYF. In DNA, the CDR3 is TGCGCCAGCAGCTTGGCACAGCCCCAAGAGACCCAGTACTTC.

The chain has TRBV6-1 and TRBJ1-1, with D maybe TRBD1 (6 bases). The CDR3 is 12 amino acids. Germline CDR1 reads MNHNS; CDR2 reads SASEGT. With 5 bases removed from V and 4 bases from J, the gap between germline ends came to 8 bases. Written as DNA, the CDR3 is TGTGCCAGCAGTCAGGGGACCACTGAAGCTTTCTTT. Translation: CASSQGTTEAFF.

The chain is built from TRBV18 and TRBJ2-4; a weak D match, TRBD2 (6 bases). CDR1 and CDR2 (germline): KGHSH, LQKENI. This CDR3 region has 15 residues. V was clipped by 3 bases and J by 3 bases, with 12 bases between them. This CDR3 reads CASSPRDSIKNIQYF. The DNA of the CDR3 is TGTGCCAGCTCACCCAGGGACTCTATCAAAAACATTCAGTACTTC.

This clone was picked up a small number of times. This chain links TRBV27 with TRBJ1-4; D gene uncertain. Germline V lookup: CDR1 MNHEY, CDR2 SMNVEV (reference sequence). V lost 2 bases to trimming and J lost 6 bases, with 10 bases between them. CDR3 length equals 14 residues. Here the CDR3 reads CASSLARLDEKLFF. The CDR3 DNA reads TGTGCCAGCAGTTTAGCGAGGCTGGATGAAAAACTGTTTTTT.

The CDR3 bases are TGTGCTACGAGGGGACAGGGGTGGTTCTTC. Residues: CATRGQGWFF. The chain recombines TRBV2 with TRBJ2-1, with 10 bases lining up with TRBD1. CDR3 length: 10 amino acids. CDR1 and CDR2 (germline): SNHLY, FYNNEI.

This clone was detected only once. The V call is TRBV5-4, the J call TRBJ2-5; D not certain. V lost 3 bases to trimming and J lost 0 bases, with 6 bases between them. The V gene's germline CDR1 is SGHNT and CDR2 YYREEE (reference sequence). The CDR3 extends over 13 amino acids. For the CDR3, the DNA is TGTGCCAGCAGCTGGCACAACCAAGAGACCCAGTACTTC. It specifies CASSWHNQETQYF.

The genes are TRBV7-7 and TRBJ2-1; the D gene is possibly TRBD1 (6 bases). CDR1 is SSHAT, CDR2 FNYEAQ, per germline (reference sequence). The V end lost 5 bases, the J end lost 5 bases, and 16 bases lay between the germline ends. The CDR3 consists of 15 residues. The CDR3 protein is CASSRRWAGDNEQFF. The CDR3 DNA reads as TGTGCCAGCAGCCGCCGTTGGGCAGGGGACAATGAGCAGTTCTTC.

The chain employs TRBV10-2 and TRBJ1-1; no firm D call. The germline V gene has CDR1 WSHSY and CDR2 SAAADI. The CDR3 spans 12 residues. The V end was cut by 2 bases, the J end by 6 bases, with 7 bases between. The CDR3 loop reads CASSEGGSEAFF. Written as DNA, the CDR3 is TGCGCCAGCAGTGAGGGAGGGTCTGAAGCTTTCTTT.

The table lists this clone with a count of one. CDR3 nucleotides: TGCGCCAGCAGTGACCTTTCCGGGGAAGAGACCCAGTACTTC. Amino acids: CASSDLSGEETQYF. This chain links TRBV5-1 with TRBJ2-5, with D possibly matching TRBD2 (5 bases). This CDR3 is built from 14 residues. V was trimmed by 5 bases and J by 3 bases, leaving 14 bases between them. Germline V gene data show CDR1 as SGHRS and CDR2 as YFSETQ.

The CDR3 DNA sequence: TGCGCCAGCAGCCAAGTAAGGACTAGCGGGAGGGAACAGTTCTTC. Residues: CASSQVRTSGREQFF. The chain employs TRBV4-1 and TRBJ2-1, with 15 bases that match TRBD2. Germline CDR1 reads MGHRA; CDR2 reads YSYEKL. With 1 base clipped from V and 13 bases from J, the junction kept 5 bases outside the gene matches. The CDR3 totals 15 residues.

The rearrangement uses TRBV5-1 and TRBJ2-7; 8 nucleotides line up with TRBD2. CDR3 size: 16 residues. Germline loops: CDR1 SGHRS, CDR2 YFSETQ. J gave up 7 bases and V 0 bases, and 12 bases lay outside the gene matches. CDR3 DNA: TGCGCCAGCAGCTTGGCCAGGCGGGGGGCCTTCCAGGAGCAGTACTTC. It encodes CASSLARRGAFQEQYF.

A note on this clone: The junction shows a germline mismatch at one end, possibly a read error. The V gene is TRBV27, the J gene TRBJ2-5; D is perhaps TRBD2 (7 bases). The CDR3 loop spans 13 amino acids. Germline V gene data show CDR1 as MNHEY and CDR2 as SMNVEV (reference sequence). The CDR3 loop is CASRAGAQGTQYF. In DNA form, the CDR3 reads TGTGCCAGCAGGGCGGGGGCTCAAGGGACCCAGTACTTC.

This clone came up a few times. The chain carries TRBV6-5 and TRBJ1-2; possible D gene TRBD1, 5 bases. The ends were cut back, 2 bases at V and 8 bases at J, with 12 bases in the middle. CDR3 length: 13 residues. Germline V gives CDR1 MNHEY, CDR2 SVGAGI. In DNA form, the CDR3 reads TGTGCCAGCAGTTACACCGCAGGGCGCGGCTACACCTTC. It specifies CASSYTAGRGYTF.

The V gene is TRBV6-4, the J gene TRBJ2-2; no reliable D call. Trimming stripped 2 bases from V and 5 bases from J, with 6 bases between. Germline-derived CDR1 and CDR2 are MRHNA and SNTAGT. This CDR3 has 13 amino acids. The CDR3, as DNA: TGTGCCAGCAGTGACCCCCTGACCGGGGAGCTGTTTTTT. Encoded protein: CASSDPLTGELFF.

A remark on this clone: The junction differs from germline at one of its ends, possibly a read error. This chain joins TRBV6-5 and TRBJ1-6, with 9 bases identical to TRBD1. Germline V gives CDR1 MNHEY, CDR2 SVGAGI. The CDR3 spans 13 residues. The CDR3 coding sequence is TGTGCCAGCAGCACCGGGACAGGGCTTCCATTCTGCTTT. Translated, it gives CASSTGTGLPFCF.

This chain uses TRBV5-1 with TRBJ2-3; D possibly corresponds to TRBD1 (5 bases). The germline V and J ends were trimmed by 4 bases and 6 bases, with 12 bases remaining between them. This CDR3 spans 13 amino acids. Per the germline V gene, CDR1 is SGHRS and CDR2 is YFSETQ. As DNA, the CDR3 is TGCGCCAGCAGCCCCCCTGGGGCCGATACGCAGTATTTT. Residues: CASSPPGADTQYF.

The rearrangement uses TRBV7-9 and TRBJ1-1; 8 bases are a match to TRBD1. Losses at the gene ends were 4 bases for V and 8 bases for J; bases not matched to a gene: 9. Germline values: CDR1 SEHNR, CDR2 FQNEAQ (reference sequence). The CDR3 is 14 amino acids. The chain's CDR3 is CASSYSGGESEAFF. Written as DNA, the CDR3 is TGTGCCAGCAGCTATTCAGGGGGCGAATCCGAAGCTTTCTTT.

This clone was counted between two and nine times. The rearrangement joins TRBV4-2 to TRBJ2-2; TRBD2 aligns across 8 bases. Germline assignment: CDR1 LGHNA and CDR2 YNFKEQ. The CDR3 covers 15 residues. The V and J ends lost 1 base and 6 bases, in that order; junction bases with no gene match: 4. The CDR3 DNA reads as TGTGCCAGCAGCCAAGGGACTAGCTTGGCCGGGGAGCTGTTTTTT. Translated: CASSQGTSLAGELFF.

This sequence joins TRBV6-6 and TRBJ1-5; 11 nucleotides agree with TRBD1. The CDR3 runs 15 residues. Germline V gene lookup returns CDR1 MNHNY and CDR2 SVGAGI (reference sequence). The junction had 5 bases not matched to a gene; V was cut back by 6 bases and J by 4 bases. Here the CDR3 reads CASRTGTGGNQPQHF. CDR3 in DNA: TGTGCCAGCAGAACCGGGACAGGGGGAAATCAGCCCCAGCATTTT.